The present entry profiles one TCR beta chain with its context. The antigen is unknown. V shed 2 bases, J shed 5 bases, and the junction held 12 bases outside the gene matches. Germline assignment: CDR1 LGHDT and CDR2 YNNKEL (reference sequence). The CDR3 has 19 amino acids. The data were produced by immunoSEQ multiplex PCR, yet TCRdb's version contains in-frame clones alone and is incomplete. The sample includes 120,000 or so clones, 88% of them seen just once. These data are taken from a study of T cell responses to AZD1222 COVID-19 vaccine. General observations from the study: Clonal diversity was possibly underestimated, and the donors were mostly white British, with more females. Repertoire samples came only from after the peak T cell response. Breadth and depth of Spike-specific TCRs rose after two AZD1222 doses.

The genes are TRBV3-1 (or the pseudogene TRBV3-2) and TRBJ2-3; 14 bases map to TRBD2. This receptor was obtained from an adult in good health. The starting material was peripheral blood, obtained on day 0 of MenACWY control vaccination. CDR3: CASSQITGLAGVFRDTQYF. Written as DNA, the CDR3 is TGTGCCAGCAGCCAAATCACGGGACTAGCGGGAGTGTTTAGAGATACGCAGTATTTT.